These 12 T cell receptor beta chains were sequenced from one sample in a study of T cell changes during pregnancy in multiple sclerosis (dated 2019 in TCRdb). The receptor library was made with the immunoSEQ multiplex PCR assay. TCRdb mirrors the immuneACCESS table, restricted to in-frame sequences. Some clones are absent from its copies; in checked studies, under half trace to an unresolved V gene, and the reason for the others is unknown. Across this sample there are under 65,000 clones, with around 90% seen only once. Around 0.5% of the sample goes to the ten largest clones. The sample in question was CD4+ T cells from peripheral blood mononuclear cells, obtained in the third trimester of pregnancy. The receptors originated from a female donor with multiple sclerosis, enrolled in a pregnancy study.

The CDR3 region is CASSPTGPGPGELFF. The CDR3 nucleotides read TGCGCCAGCAGCCCGACAGGCCCCGGGCCCGGGGAGCTGTTTTTT. V usage is TRBV5-1 and J usage is TRBJ2-2; weak D call: TRBD1 (6 bases). The germline V and J ends were trimmed by 4 bases and 6 bases, with 16 bases remaining between them. The CDR3 sequence is 15 residues long. The V gene's germline CDR1 is SGHRS and CDR2 YFSETQ.

The V and J genes are TRBV7-6 and TRBJ1-5, with D unclear. This CDR3 has 14 amino acids. V was clipped by 0 bases and J by 7 bases, with 10 bases between them. Germline CDR1 and CDR2: SGHVS and FNYEAQ. CDR3 loop: CASSLAESGQPQHF. Here the CDR3 DNA reads TGTGCCAGCAGCTTAGCGGAATCGGGGCAGCCCCAGCATTTT.

The rearrangement links TRBV5-1 to TRBJ2-7, with TRBD1 as a possible D gene (6 bases). Germline lookup yields CDR1 SGHRS and CDR2 YFSETQ. The CDR3 consists of 14 residues. Trimming removed 1 base at V and 2 bases at J, with 10 bases between. CDR3 protein: CASSLSGATYEQYF. The CDR3 DNA follows: TGCGCCAGCAGCTTGTCAGGGGCCACCTACGAGCAGTACTTC.

The chain joins TRBV7-6 to TRBJ2-5; the D is unclear. The CDR3 sequence is 16 residues long. The ends were cut back, 1 base at V and 0 bases at J, with 12 bases in the middle. Per the germline V gene, CDR1 is SGHVS and CDR2 is FNYEAQ. CDR3 protein: CASSLGLATHQETQYF. CDR3 DNA sequence: TGTGCCAGCAGCTTAGGTTTAGCCACCCACCAAGAGACCCAGTACTTC.

V and J are TRBV5-1 and TRBJ1-4; D not resolved. Germline lookup yields CDR1 SGHRS and CDR2 YFSETQ. The CDR3 is 15 residues long. V lost 2 bases and J lost 6, with 14 bases in between. The CDR3 DNA sequence: TGCGCCAGCAGCTTTACGGGTCCCCGGTATGAAAAACTGTTTTTT. This encodes CASSFTGPRYEKLFF.

V gene TRBV14 combines with J gene TRBJ1-1; the match to TRBD1 covers 7 bases. This CDR3 contains 15 residues. The V gene's germline CDR1 is SGHDN and CDR2 FVKESK. J lost 5 bases, V lost 8 bases, and 14 bases had no gene match. The CDR3: CASGHRGPGKTEAFF. The CDR3 region has the DNA TGTGCCAGCGGTCACAGGGGCCCCGGGAAGACTGAAGCTTTCTTT. The variable domain in full, completed from reference TRBV14 and TRBJ1-1, reads EAGVTQFPSHSVIEKGQTVTLRCDPISGHDNLYWYRRVMGKEIKFLLHFVKESKQDESGMPNNRFLAERTGGTYSTLKVQPAELEDSGVYFCASGHRGPGKTEAFFGQGTRLTVV.

The chain carries TRBV6-4 and TRBJ1-1; no firm D call. CDR3 size: 13 residues. Germline CDR1 reads MRHNA; CDR2 reads SNTAGT. The V and J ends lost 6 bases and 1 base respectively, with 9 bases between them. The CDR3 DNA is TGTGCCAGCAGCGACGGCAGGAACACTGAAGCTTTCTTT. Its translation: CASSDGRNTEAFF.

CDR3 amino acids: CASSISRTGFRGYTF. CDR3 bases: TGTGCCAGTAGTATTTCGAGGACAGGTTTTCGTGGCTACACCTTC. The rearrangement uses TRBV19 and TRBJ1-2, with TRBD1 matching 7 bases. This CDR3 has 15 residues. Germline values: CDR1 LNHDA, CDR2 SQIVND (reference sequence). V lost 3 bases, J lost 7 bases, and 11 bases stayed unmatched.

The chain recombines TRBV20-1 with TRBJ1-4, with D perhaps TRBD1 (6 bases). Germline-derived CDR1 and CDR2 are DFQATT and SNEGSKA (reference sequence). The CDR3 totals 11 residues. Trimming took off 7 bases at V and 8 bases at J, with 11 bases between the two ends. The CDR3 DNA reads as TGCAGTGTCAGGGGTAGCGAAAAACTGTTTTTT. This gives the protein CSVRGSEKLFF.

This chain joins TRBV28 and TRBJ2-7; possible D gene TRBD2, 6 bases. The CDR3 has 14 amino acids. The V gene's germline CDR1 is MDHEN and CDR2 SYDVKM. The V end was cut by 6 bases, the J end by 7 bases, with 19 bases between. The CDR3 region is CASSPPPEGREQYF. The CDR3 bases are TGTGCCAGCAGCCCCCCCCCGGAGGGGCGAGAGCAGTACTTC. Drawing the rest from reference TRBV28 and TRBJ2-7, the complete variable domain is DVKVTQSSRYLVKRTGEKVFLECVQDMDHENMFWYRQDPGLGLRLIYFSYDVKMKEKGDIPEGYSVSREKKERFSLILESASTNQTSMYLCASSPPPEGREQYFGPGTRLTVT.

The chain employs TRBV12-5 and TRBJ1-5, with 10 bases that match TRBD1. The CDR3 consists of 19 residues. V lost 4 bases and J lost 2; bases outside the gene matches: 14. Germline CDR1 LGHNT, CDR2 FRNRAP. The CDR3: CASGSLQMDRGFGNQPQHF. The CDR3 nucleotides read TGTGCTAGTGGTTCGCTTCAAATGGACAGGGGGTTCGGCAATCAGCCCCAGCATTTT.

The chain has TRBV14 and TRBJ2-7, with D possibly TRBD2 on 7 matching bases. This CDR3 spans 13 amino acids. Trimming left V 4 bases short and J 5 bases short, with 12 bases between. Germline CDR1 reads SGHDN; CDR2 reads FVKESK. The CDR3 region is CASSPVGGHEQYF. The CDR3 DNA is TGTGCCAGCAGCCCCGTGGGGGGGCACGAGCAGTACTTC.